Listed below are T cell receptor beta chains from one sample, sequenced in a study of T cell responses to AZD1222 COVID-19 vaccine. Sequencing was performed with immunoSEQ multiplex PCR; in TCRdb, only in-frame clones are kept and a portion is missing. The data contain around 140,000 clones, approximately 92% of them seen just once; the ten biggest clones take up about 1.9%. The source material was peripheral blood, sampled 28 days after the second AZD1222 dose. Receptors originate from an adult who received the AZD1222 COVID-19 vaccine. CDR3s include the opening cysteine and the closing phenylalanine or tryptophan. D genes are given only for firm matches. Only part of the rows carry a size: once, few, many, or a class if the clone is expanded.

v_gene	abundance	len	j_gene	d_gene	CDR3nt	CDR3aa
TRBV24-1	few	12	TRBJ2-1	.	TGTGCCACCAGTGTCACGGGGAATGAGCAGTTCTTC	CATSVTGNEQFF
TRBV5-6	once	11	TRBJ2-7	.	TGTGCCAGCAGTGGGTGGGGCGAGCAGTACTTC	CASSGWGEQYF
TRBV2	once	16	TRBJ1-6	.	TGTGCCAGCAGTGCCTTATATGGATCCTATAATTCACCCCTCCACTTT	CASSALYGSYNSPLHF
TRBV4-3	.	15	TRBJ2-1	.	TGCGCCAGCAGCCAAGAGGGGAGGTCCTACAATGAGCAGTTCTTC	CASSQEGRSYNEQFF
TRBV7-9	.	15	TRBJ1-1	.	TGTGCCAGCACCTACTCGGGACAATCCGGCACTGAAGCTTTCTTT	CASTYSGQSGTEAFF
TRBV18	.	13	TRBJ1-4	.	TGTGCCAGCTCACCAGCAACTAATGAAAAACTGTTTTTT	CASSPATNEKLFF
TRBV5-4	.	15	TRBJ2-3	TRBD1	TGTGCCAGCAGCAGCCGGGACAGGGGCACAGATACGCAGTATTTT	CASSSRDRGTDTQYF
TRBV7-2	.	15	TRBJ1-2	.	TGTGCCAGCAGCTACCAAACGGTACCAAACTATGGCTACACCTTC	CASSYQTVPNYGYTF
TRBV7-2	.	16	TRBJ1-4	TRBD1	TGTGCCAGCAGCTTAGGGGACAGGGGTGGGGGTGAAAAACTGTTTTTT	CASSLGDRGGGEKLFF
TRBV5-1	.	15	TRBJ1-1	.	TGCGCCAGCAGCTTGGCGGGGTCCTCGAACACTGAAGCTTTCTTT	CASSLAGSSNTEAFF
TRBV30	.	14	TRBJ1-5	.	TGTGCCTGGAGTGTAGCACTTGTTAATCAGCCCCAGCATTTT	CAWSVALVNQPQHF
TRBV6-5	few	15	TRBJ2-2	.	TGTGCCAGCAGGGACCAGGGGCCAGTAACCGGGGAGCTGTTTTTT	CASRDQGPVTGELFF
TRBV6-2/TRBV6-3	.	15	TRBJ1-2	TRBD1	TGTGCCAGCAGTTACTCGACAGGGGGCGTCGATGGCTACACCTTC	CASSYSTGGVDGYTF
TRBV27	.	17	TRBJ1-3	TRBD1	TGTGCCAGCAGTTTATCGGTCCCCAGGGGGTTTGGAAACACCATATATTTT	CASSLSVPRGFGNTIYF
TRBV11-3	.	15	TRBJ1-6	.	TGTGCCAGCAGCTTAGACCGGGACGCATATTCACCCCTCCACTTT	CASSLDRDAYSPLHF
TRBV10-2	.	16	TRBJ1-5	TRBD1	TGCGCCAGCAGTGAGTACACAGGGGGTAGCAATCAGCCCCAGCATTTT	CASSEYTGGSNQPQHF
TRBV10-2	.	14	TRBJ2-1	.	TGCGCCAGCAGTATGGGATCTCTCTACAATGAGCAGTTCTTC	CASSMGSLYNEQFF
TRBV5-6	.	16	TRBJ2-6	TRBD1	TGTGCCAGCAGCTTGGAGACAGGGTCAGGGGCCAACGTCCTGACTTTC	CASSLETGSGANVLTF
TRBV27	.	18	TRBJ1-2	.	TGTGCCAGCAGACAAACCCCGTTAGCAGCCTCACCCCCCTATGGCTACACCTTC	CASRQTPLAASPPYGYTF
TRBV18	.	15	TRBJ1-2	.	TGTGCCAGCTCACCTAACACCGGGACCAGGGATGGCTACACCTTC	CASSPNTGTRDGYTF
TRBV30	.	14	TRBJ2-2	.	TGTGCCTGGAGTGTTGCGGGGTCACGGGGGGAGCTGTTTTTT	CAWSVAGSRGELFF
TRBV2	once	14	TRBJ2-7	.	TGTGCCAGCAGTGTTGACAGGGGAGGGTACGAGCAGTACTTC	CASSVDRGGYEQYF
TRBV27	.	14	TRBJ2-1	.	TGTGCCAGCAGGGTATGGCAGAGCAACAATGAGCAGTTCTTC	CASRVWQSNNEQFF
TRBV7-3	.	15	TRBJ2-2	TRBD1	TGTGCCAGCAGCCAGGGACAGGGGGGTACCGGGGAGCTGTTTTTT	CASSQGQGGTGELFF
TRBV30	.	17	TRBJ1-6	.	TGTGCCTGGAGTACCCCGACGGATAGCTCCTATAATTCACCCCTCCACTTT	CAWSTPTDSSYNSPLHF
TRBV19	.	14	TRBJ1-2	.	TGTGCCAGTACCCTGGGGGGTTTGGACTATGGCTACACCTTC	CASTLGGLDYGYTF
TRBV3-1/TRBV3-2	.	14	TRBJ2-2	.	TGTGCCAGCAGCCCCCGACGGAACACCGGGGAGCTGTTTTTT	CASSPRRNTGELFF
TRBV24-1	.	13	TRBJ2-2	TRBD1	TGTGCCACCAGGGACAGGGTGGCTGGGGAGCTGTTTTTT	CATRDRVAGELFF
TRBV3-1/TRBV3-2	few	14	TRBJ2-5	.	TGTGCCAGCAGCCCCACGGGACTCCAAGAGACCCAGTACTTC	CASSPTGLQETQYF
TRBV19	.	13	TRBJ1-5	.	TGTGCCAGTAGTATCGGTCACAATCAGCCCCAGCATTTT	CASSIGHNQPQHF
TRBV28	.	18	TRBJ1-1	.	TGTGCCAGCAGTCCCCCCCTAGGACAGCGCTTACAGAACACTGAAGCTTTCTTT	CASSPPLGQRLQNTEAFF
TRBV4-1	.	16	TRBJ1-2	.	TGCGCCAGCAGCCAAGATTGGGCAGCTCGTCTCTATGGCTACACCTTC	CASSQDWAARLYGYTF
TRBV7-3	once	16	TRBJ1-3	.	TGTGCCAGCAGCTTATTTGGGGTAGCCTCTGGAAACACCATATATTTT	CASSLFGVASGNTIYF
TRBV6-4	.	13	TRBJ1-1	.	TGTGCCAGCAGTGAGGGGTGGGGCACTGAAGCTTTCTTT	CASSEGWGTEAFF
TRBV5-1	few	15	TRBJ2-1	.	TGCGCCAGCAGCTCCGAGCCGGGTCCCCTTCATGAGCAGTTCTTC	CASSSEPGPLHEQFF
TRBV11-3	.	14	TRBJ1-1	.	TGTGCCAGCAGCTTACCCAATCTAGCCGGTGAAGCTTTCTTT	CASSLPNLAGEAFF
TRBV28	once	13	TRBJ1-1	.	TGTGCCAGCACCCAAAGGTGGAACACTGAAGCTTTCTTT	CASTQRWNTEAFF
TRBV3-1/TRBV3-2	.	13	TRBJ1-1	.	TGTGCCAGCAGCCTAACAACGAACACTGAAGCTTTCTTT	CASSLTTNTEAFF
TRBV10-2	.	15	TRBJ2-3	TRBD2	TGCGCCAGCAGTGAGTCGTCGGGGGGAACAGATACGCAGTATTTT	CASSESSGGTDTQYF
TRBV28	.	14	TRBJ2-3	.	TGTGCCAGCAGTTTCTCGACTCCCACAGATACGCAGTATTTT	CASSFSTPTDTQYF
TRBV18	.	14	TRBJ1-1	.	TGTGCCAGCTCACCCTGGACGGGGAACACTGAAGCTTTCTTT	CASSPWTGNTEAFF
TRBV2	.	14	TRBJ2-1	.	TGTGCCAGCACCTTGGGCAAGGGCTACAATGAGCAGTTCTTC	CASTLGKGYNEQFF
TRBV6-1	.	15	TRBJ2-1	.	TGTGCCAGCAGTGAAAGCGGAGGTCCCTACAATGAGCAGTTCTTC	CASSESGGPYNEQFF
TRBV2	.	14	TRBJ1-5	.	TGTGCCAGCAGTGAAGATCCCCCCGATCAGCCCCAGCATTTT	CASSEDPPDQPQHF
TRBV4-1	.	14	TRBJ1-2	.	TGCGCCAGCAGCCCCCAAGGGGTGAGGTATGGCTACACCTTC	CASSPQGVRYGYTF
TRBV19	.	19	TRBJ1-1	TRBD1	TGTGCCAGTAGTAAACCGCCGGGACAGGGATATACGGGGTTCACTGAAGCTTTCTTT	CASSKPPGQGYTGFTEAFF
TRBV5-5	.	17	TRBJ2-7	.	TGTGCCAGCAGCGTAGGTGGTGGGGGGATGGTTGTAAACGAGCAGTACTTC	CASSVGGGGMVVNEQYF
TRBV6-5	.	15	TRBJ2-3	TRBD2	TGTGCCAGCAGCCTACTAGCGGGGGTCACAGATACGCAGTATTTT	CASSLLAGVTDTQYF
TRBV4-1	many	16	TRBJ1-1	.	TGCGCCAGCAGCCATAACAGGGTTCGTATCGACACTGAAGCTTTCTTT	CASSHNRVRIDTEAFF
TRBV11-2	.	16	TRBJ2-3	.	TGTGCCAGCAGCTTAGGGTCTAGCTCACACACAGATACGCAGTATTTT	CASSLGSSSHTDTQYF
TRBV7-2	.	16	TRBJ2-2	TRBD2	TGTGCCAGCAGCTCGGGACTAGCGGGCTACACCGGGGAGCTGTTTTTT	CASSSGLAGYTGELFF
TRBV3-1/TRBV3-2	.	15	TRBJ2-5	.	TGTGCCAGCAGCCAAGTGAGACTAGGAGGAGAGACCCAGTACTTC	CASSQVRLGGETQYF
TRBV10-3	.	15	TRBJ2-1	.	TGTGCCATCAGTGAGCCGTGGGGGGCCTACAATGAGCAGTTCTTC	CAISEPWGAYNEQFF
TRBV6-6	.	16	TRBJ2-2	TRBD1	TGTGCCAGCAGTTCCCAGGGGGCCCAAAACACCGGGGAGCTGTTTTTT	CASSSQGAQNTGELFF
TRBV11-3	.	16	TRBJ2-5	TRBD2	TGTGCCAGCAGCCTCGGGACTAGCGGGGGTTTAGAGACCCAGTACTTC	CASSLGTSGGLETQYF